This T cell receptor (beta chain) derives from a study of cytomegalovirus exposure and HLA in healthy donors. The PCR employed 60 Vbeta primers together with 13 Jbeta primers. Sequenced by immunoSEQ multiplex PCR; TCRdb stores in-frame clones only, minus some. In all, the sample yields 150,000 or so clones. A note on this clone: The target antigen is unknown.

Study-wide results and caveats: Researchers catalogued about 150 TCR beta chains as cytomegalovirus-associated.

The CDR3 is 17 residues long. The germline V gene encodes CDR1 MNHEY and CDR2 SMNVEV (reference sequence). With 4 bases clipped from V and 7 bases from J, the junction kept 17 bases outside the gene matches. The clonotype was recovered from a woman aged 55-69 years in good health and CMV-seronegative. The V gene is TRBV27, the J gene TRBJ2-7, with 9 bases that match TRBD2. Sequencing was performed on PBMCs. CDR3 DNA: TGTGCCAGCAGTTCCCCCAGAGTAGCGGGAGTAAATAAGGAGCAGTACTTC. Encoded protein: CASSSPRVAGVNKEQYF.